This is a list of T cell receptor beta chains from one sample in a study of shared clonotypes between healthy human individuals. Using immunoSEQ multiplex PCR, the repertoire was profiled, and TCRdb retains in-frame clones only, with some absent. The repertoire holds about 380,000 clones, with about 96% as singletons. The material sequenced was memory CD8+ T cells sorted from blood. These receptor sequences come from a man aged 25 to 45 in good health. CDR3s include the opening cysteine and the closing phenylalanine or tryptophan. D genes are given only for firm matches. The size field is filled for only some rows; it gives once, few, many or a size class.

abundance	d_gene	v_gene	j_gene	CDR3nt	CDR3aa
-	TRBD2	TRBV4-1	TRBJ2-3	TGCGCCAGCAGCCAAGGGACTAGCGGGGGCACAGATACGCAGTATTTT	CASSQGTSGGTDTQYF
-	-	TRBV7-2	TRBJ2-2	TGTGCCAGCAGTTCCGACAGGAACACCGGGGAGCTGTTTTTT	CASSSDRNTGELFF
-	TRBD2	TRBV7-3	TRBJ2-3	TGTGCCAGCAGCTCGGGACTAGGAGGCACAGATACGCAGTATTTT	CASSSGLGGTDTQYF
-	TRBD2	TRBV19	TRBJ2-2	TGTGCCAGCATAGCGGGCTTGAACACCGGGGAGCTGTTTTTT	CASIAGLNTGELFF
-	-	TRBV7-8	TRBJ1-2	TGTGCCAGCAGCTTAGCGCTGATTTCCTATGGCTACACCTTC	CASSLALISYGYTF
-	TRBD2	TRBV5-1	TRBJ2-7	TGCGCCAGCAGCTTGGGGGTCTTAAGCGGGATTAACTCCTACGAGCAGTACTTC	CASSLGVLSGINSYEQYF
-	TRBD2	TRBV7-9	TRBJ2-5	TGTGCCAGCAGCTTAGCCGGGACTAGCGGCCAAGAGACCCAGTACTTC	CASSLAGTSGQETQYF
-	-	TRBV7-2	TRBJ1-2	TGTGCCAGCAGCTTAGTGCTCAGTAACTATGGCTACACCTTC	CASSLVLSNYGYTF
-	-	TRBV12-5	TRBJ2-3	TGTGCTAGTGGTTTGCGACTGCGAGATACGCAGTATTTT	CASGLRLRDTQYF
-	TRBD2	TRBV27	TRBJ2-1	TGTGCCAGCAGTTTTAGGGGAGGGATTCGAGGCAGTGAGCAGTTCTTC	CASSFRGGIRGSEQFF
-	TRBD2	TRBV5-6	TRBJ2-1	TGTGCCAGCAGCTTTGGACTAGCGGGAAGCGATGAGCAGTTCTTC	CASSFGLAGSDEQFF
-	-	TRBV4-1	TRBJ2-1	TGCGCCAGCAGCCCCGATACAGGGCATGAGCAGTTCTTC	CASSPDTGHEQFF
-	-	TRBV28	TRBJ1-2	TGTGCCAGCAACCAGAAAAAATATGGCTACACCTTC	CASNQKKYGYTF
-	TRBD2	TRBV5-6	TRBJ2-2	TGTGCCAGCAGCTTGATAACTTTTCGGACTAGGGGTAACACCGGGGAGCTGTTTTTT	CASSLITFRTRGNTGELFF
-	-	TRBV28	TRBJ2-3	TGTGCCAGCAGTTTTCGGGGAGCCCCCACAGATACGCAGTATTTT	CASSFRGAPTDTQYF
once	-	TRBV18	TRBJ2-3	TGTGCCAGCTCACCACCCCGTCGGGGGCTGGTAGATACGCAGTATTTT	CASSPPRRGLVDTQYF
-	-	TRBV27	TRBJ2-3	TGTGCCAGCAGTCGGTGGACAGGAGGGACAGATACGCAGTATTTT	CASSRWTGGTDTQYF
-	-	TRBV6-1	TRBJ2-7	TGTGCCAGCAGGGGGGGGACAGGTGGGTACGAGCAGTACTTC	CASRGGTGGYEQYF
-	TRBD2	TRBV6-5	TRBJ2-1	TGTGCCAGCAGTTACTCGGGACTAGCGGGAGGTTATGAGCAGTTCTTC	CASSYSGLAGGYEQFF
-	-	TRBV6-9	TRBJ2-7	TGTGCCAGCAGTCTATGGACAGAGCAGTACTTC	CASSLWTEQYF
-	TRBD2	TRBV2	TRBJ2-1	TGTGCCAGCAGTCCACCGGGACTAGCGGGAGCCAATGAGCAGTTCTTC	CASSPPGLAGANEQFF
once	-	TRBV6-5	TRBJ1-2	TGTGCCAGCATGGTGCGGGGCGGGAATGGCTACACCTTC	CASMVRGGNGYTF
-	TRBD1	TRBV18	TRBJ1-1	TGTGCCAGCTCACGGTCAGGGGGAGACACTGAAGCTTTCTTT	CASSRSGGDTEAFF
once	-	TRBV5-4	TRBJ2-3	TGTGCCAGCAGCTCAAGCAGTACTCGCACAGATACGCAGTATTTT	CASSSSSTRTDTQYF
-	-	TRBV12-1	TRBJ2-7	TGTGCCAGCAAGGCTGGTAGCTCCTACGAGCAGTACTTC	CASKAGSSYEQYF
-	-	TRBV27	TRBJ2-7	TGTGCCAGCAGCGTAAAGCGGGTTCCCTCCTACGAGCAGTACTTC	CASSVKRVPSYEQYF
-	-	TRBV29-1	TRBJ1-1	TGCAGCGTTTCGGGTATGAACACTGAAGCTTTCTTT	CSVSGMNTEAFF
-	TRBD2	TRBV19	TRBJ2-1	TGTGCCAGTAGTAACAGCGGGAGAGGCCACAATGAGCAGTTCTTC	CASSNSGRGHNEQFF
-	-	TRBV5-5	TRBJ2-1	TGTGCCACCAGATCCTTTGGGTACAATGAGCAGTTCTTC	CATRSFGYNEQFF
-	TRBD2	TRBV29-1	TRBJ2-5	TGCAGCGTTGGGGTGTGGCTAGCGGGAGGGCAAGAGACCCAGTACTTC	CSVGVWLAGGQETQYF
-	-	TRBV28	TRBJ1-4	TGTGCCAGCAGTCTGCTGGGCCTTAATGAAAAACTGTTTTTT	CASSLLGLNEKLFF